This TCR beta chain was captured in a study of chemoradiotherapy in HPV16-positive cancers. Using immunoSEQ multiplex PCR, the repertoire was profiled, and TCRdb retains in-frame clones only, with some absent. The sample contains 25,000 to 40,000 clones, 80% to 90% of which appear only once. The V gene's germline CDR1 is GTSNPN and CDR2 SVGIG (reference sequence). CDR3 size: 14 residues. V lost 4 bases, J lost 0 bases, and 13 bases lay in between. Sequenced here: blood, sampled from a patient who underwent chemoradiotherapy. The TCR comes from a human donor with HPV-associated anogenital cancer. The V and J genes are TRBV30 and TRBJ2-7; weak D call: TRBD2 (5 bases). The CDR3 sequence: CAWTPGLFSYEQYF. The CDR3, as DNA: TGTGCCTGGACCCCAGGACTTTTCTCCTACGAGCAGTACTTC.